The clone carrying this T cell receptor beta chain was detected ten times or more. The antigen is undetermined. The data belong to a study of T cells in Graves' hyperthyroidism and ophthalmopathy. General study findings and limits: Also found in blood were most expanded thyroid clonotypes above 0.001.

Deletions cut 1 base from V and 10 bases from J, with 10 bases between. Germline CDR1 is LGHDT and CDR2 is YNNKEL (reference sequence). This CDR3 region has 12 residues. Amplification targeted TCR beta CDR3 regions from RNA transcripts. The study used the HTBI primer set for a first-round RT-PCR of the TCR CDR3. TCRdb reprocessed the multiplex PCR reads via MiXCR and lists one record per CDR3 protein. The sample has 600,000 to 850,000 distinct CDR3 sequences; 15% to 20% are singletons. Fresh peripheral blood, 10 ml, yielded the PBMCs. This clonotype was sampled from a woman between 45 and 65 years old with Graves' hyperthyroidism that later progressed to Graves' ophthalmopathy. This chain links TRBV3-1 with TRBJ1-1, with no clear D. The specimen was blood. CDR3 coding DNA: TGTGCCAGCAGCCAAGTCCCCCATGGAGCTTTCTTT. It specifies CASSQVPHGAFF.